The next 12 T cell receptor beta chains were all read from a single sample in a study of cytomegalovirus exposure and HLA in healthy donors. TCRdb's table, derived via immunoSEQ multiplex PCR, lists solely in-frame clones and lacks some. This sample has 150,000 to 200,000 clones, with over 85% found just once. The sample was PBMCs. These TCRs come from a man between 18 and 29 years old in good health and CMV-seropositive.

This sequence joins TRBV6-1 and TRBJ1-2; 9 bases line up with TRBD1. CDR3 length equals 18 residues. J was trimmed by 1 base and V by 0 bases; bases with no gene match: 9. Germline CDR1 reads MNHNS; CDR2 reads SASEGT. CDR3 in amino acids: CASSEAIGTGPINYGYTF. The CDR3, as DNA: TGTGCCAGCAGTGAAGCTATCGGGACAGGGCCAATTAACTATGGCTACACCTTC.

V is TRBV5-1 and J is TRBJ1-2; 9 bases map to TRBD1. CDR3 length equals 17 residues. The germline CDR1 and CDR2 sequences are SGHRS and YFSETQ. J lost 4 bases, V lost 3 bases, and 13 bases had no gene match. CDR3 sequence reads: CASSSDTGTGLGYGYTF. CDR3 coding DNA: TGCGCCAGCAGCTCGGATACCGGGACAGGGTTGGGCTATGGCTACACCTTC.

Only a few counts were recorded for this clone. This chain joins TRBV28 and TRBJ2-5; 11 bases agree with TRBD2. The CDR3 consists of 15 residues. Germline V gives CDR1 MDHEN, CDR2 SYDVKM. The junction had 7 bases not matched to a gene; V was cut back by 5 bases and J by 5 bases. CDR3 residues: CASSPLAGGGETQYF. CDR3 in DNA: TGTGCCAGCAGTCCCCTAGCGGGAGGAGGGGAGACCCAGTACTTC.

Concerning this clone: The DNA is left out, because the CDR3 cannot be placed on it with certainty; the CDR3 is given as TCRdb lists it. This sequence joins TRBV7-9 and TRBJ2-7; the table's D call, TRBD1, was not checked against the DNA. The CDR3 spans 14 residues, counting both ends. Germline loops: CDR1 SEHNR, CDR2 FQNEAQ (reference sequence). This chain's CDR3 is CASSFGPGAYEQYF.

This chain links TRBV5-1 with TRBJ2-2; TRBD2 agrees at 9 bases. The trim removed 0 bases at V and 5 bases at J, leaving 11 bases unmatched. This CDR3 has 18 amino acids. Looked up from germline, CDR1 is SGHRS and CDR2 is YFSETQ. CDR3 sequence: CASSLDGSSGSKTGELFF. The CDR3 DNA is TGCGCCAGCAGCTTGGACGGTAGTAGCGGGAGCAAGACCGGGGAGCTGTTTTTT.

The V call is TRBV9, the J call TRBJ2-5; TRBD2 is a possible D gene (6 bases). V shed 0 bases and J shed 2 bases, with 11 bases lying between them. CDR3 length: 15 residues. Germline loops: CDR1 SGDLS, CDR2 YYNGEE. The CDR3 is CASSVAPSEQETQYF. In nucleotides, the CDR3 is TGTGCCAGCAGCGTAGCACCTAGCGAACAAGAGACCCAGTACTTC.

This clone was recorded once. The rearrangement links TRBV6-1 to TRBJ2-1; 7 nucleotides agree with TRBD1. Per germline, CDR1 MNHNS and CDR2 SASEGT. V dropped 1 base and J dropped 4; count of bases not matched to a gene: 4. This CDR3 region has 15 residues. The CDR3 DNA reads TGTGCCAGCAGTGAAGTAAAGGGGGCTTACAATGAGCAGTTCTTC. This gives the protein CASSEVKGAYNEQFF.

The V gene is TRBV5-4, the J gene TRBJ2-3; 12 nucleotides match TRBD2. This CDR3 comprises 18 residues. CDR1 and CDR2 (germline): SGHNT, YYREEE (reference sequence). With 1 base clipped from V and 1 base from J, the junction kept 7 bases outside the gene matches. The CDR3 loop reads CASSLLAGGRKGTDTQYF. The DNA for the CDR3 is TGTGCCAGCAGCTTGCTAGCGGGAGGGAGGAAGGGCACAGATACGCAGTATTTT.

The rearrangement joins TRBV29-1 to TRBJ1-2, with TRBD1 as a possible D gene (5 bases). The V gene's germline CDR1 is SQVTM and CDR2 ANQGSEA. Trimming cost V 2 bases and J 5 bases, with 6 bases left between them. The CDR3 covers 11 residues. The CDR3 protein is CSVEQGYGYTF. As DNA, the CDR3 is TGCAGCGTTGAACAGGGATATGGCTACACCTTC. Supplemented by reference TRBV29-1 and TRBJ1-2, the full variable domain reads SAVISQKPSRDICQRGTSLTIQCQVDSQVTMMFWYRQQPGQSLTLIATANQGSEATYESGFVIDKFPISRPNLTFSTLTVSNMSPEDSSIYLCSVEQGYGYTFGSGTRLTVV.

On this clone: A read error may produce the germline difference seen at one junction end. The chain joins TRBV7-7 to TRBJ2-1; 7 nucleotides agree with TRBD2. Germline V gene lookup returns CDR1 SSHAT and CDR2 FNYEAQ (reference sequence). CDR3 length: 15 residues. CDR3 nucleotides: TGTGCTAGCAGCTTTGCAGCGGGACCCTACAATGAGCAGTTCTTC. It yields the protein CASSFAAGPYNEQFF.

The chain joins TRBV11-3 to TRBJ2-5; no definite D call. The CDR3 sequence is 11 residues long. Trimming cost V 6 bases and J 2 bases, with 4 bases left between them. Germline CDR1 and CDR2: SGHNT and YENEEA. The CDR3 DNA reads TGTGCCAGCAGAGCTCAAGAGACCCAGTACTTC. It encodes CASRAQETQYF.

CDR3 region: CASSHKPRQYEQYF. The CDR3 DNA is TGTGCCAGTTCCCATAAGCCCCGACAGTACGAGCAGTACTTC. This chain connects TRBV19 to TRBJ2-7, with D possibly matching TRBD1 (5 bases). Germline V gives CDR1 LNHDA, CDR2 SQIVND (reference sequence). The ends were cut back, 8 bases at V and 4 bases at J, with 18 bases in the middle. The CDR3 length is 14 residues.